The TCR beta chain under discussion was sequenced for a study of chemoradiotherapy in HPV16-positive cancers. General study points: Candidate HPV-specific clones and E7-related TCR motifs grew in tumor during treatment.

Profiled with immunoSEQ multiplex PCR; TCRdb holds only in-frame clones, not every one. The repertoire includes 5,500 to 7,000 clones, around four fifths of them detected once, and about 39% sits in the top ten. Comment on this clone: The antigen remains unidentified.

Repeated repertoire sampling spanned the course of chemoradiotherapy. Collection of the sample occurred from a patient who underwent chemoradiotherapy. The TCR comes from a human donor with HPV-associated anogenital cancer.

CDR3 protein: CASISGQSENIQYF. The CDR3 DNA sequence: TGTGCCAGCATTTCCGGACAGAGTGAAAACATTCAGTACTTC. The chain uses TRBV6-6 and TRBJ2-4, with a possible D match to TRBD1 (6 bases). The CDR3 is made up of 14 amino acids. Trimming removed 7 bases from V and 5 bases from J, with 15 bases in between. The germline gives CDR1 MNHNY, CDR2 SVGAGI (reference sequence).